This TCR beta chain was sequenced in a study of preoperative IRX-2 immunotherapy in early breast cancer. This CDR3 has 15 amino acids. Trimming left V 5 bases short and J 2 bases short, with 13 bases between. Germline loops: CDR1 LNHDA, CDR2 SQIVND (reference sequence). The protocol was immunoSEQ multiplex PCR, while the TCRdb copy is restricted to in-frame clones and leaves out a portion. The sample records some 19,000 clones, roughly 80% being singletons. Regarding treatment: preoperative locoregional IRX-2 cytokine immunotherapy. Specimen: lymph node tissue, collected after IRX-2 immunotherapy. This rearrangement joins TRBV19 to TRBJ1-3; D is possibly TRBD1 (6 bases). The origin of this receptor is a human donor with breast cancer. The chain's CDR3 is CASSPTGDTGNTIYF. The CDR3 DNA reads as TGTGCCAGTAGTCCGACTGGGGACACTGGAAACACCATATATTTT.